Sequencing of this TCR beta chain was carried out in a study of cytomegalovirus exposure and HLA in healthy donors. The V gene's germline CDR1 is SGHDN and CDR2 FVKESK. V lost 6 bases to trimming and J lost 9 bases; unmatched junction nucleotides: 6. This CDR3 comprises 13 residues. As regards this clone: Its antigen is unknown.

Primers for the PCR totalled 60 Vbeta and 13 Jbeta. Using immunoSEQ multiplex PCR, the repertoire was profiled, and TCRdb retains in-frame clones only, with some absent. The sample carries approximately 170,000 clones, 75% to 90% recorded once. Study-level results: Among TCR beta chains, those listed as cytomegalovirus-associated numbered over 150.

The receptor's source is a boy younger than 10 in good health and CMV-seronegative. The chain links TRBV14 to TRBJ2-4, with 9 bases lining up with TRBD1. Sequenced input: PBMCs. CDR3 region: CASRQTGGGIQYF. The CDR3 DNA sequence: TGTGCCAGCAGACAAACAGGGGGCGGCATTCAGTACTTC. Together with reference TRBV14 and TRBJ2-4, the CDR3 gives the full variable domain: EAGVTQFPSHSVIEKGQTVTLRCDPISGHDNLYWYRRVMGKEIKFLLHFVKESKQDESGMPNNRFLAERTGGTYSTLKVQPAELEDSGVYFCASRQTGGGIQYFGAGTRLSVL.